This TCR beta chain was observed in a study of cytomegalovirus exposure and HLA in healthy donors. In the study overall: Ancestry clustering placed around 81% of under 450 genotyped donors in the Caucasian-associated cluster.

Donors counted as nominally healthy when sampled, yet unrecorded immune exposures were likely. Germline CDR1 reads MNHEY; CDR2 reads SMNVEV (reference sequence). The CDR3 spans 13 residues. V gave up 6 bases and J gave up 2 bases, with 7 bases separating them. Study-level findings and limits: Rare sequences made up most TCRs, while some public TCRs were found in many donors. Only CMV serostatus was available as immune exposure information.

It was with 60 Vbeta and 13 Jbeta primers that the PCR ran. The repertoire was sequenced with immunoSEQ multiplex PCR; TCRdb's copy has only in-frame clones and lacks some. This table has over 150,000 clones, roughly three quarters appearing once. The sample holds a few counts of this clone. Its antigen remains unidentified. The chain is built from TRBV27 and TRBJ2-2; D unresolved. Sequencing was performed on PBMCs. The sequence was collected from a man in his 60s in good health and CMV-seronegative. CDR3 DNA sequence: TGTGCCAGCAGAGACACAAACACCGGGGAGCTGTTTTTT. Translation gives CASRDTNTGELFF.